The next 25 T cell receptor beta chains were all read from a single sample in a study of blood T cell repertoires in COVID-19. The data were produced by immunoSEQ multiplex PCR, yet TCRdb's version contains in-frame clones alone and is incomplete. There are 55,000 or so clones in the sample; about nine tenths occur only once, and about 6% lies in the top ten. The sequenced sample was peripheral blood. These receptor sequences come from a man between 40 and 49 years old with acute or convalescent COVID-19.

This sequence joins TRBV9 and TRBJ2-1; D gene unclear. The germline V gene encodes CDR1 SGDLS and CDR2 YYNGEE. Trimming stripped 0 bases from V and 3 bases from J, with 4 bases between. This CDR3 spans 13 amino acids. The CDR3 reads CASSVGSYNEQFF. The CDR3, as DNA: TGTGCCAGCAGCGTAGGTAGCTACAATGAGCAGTTCTTC.

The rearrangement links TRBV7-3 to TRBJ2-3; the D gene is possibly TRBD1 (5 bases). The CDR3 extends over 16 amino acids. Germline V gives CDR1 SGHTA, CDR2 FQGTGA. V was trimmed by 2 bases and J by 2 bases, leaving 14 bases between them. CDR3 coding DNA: TGTGCCAGCAGCTTAGGGGCAGGCCTCACCACAGATACGCAGTATTTT. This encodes CASSLGAGLTTDTQYF.

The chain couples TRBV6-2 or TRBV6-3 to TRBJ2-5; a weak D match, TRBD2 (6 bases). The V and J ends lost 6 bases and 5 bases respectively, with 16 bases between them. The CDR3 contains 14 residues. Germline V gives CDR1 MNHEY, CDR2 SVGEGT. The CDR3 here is CASSPRRAGETQYF. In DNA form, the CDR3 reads TGTGCCAGCAGCCCCCGTAGGGCGGGGGAGACCCAGTACTTC.

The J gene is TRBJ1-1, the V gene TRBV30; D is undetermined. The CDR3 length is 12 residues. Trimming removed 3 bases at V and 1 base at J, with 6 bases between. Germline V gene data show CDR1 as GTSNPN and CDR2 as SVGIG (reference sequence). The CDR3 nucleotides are TGTGCCTGGAGACGGTGGAACACTGAAGCTTTCTTT. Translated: CAWRRWNTEAFF.

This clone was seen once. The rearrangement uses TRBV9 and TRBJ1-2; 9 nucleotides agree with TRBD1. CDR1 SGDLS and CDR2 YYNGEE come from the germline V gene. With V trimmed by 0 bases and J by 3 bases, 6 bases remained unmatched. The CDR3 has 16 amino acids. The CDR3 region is CASSVGGQGAYYGYTF. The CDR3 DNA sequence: TGTGCCAGCAGCGTAGGGGGACAGGGAGCTTACTATGGCTACACCTTC.

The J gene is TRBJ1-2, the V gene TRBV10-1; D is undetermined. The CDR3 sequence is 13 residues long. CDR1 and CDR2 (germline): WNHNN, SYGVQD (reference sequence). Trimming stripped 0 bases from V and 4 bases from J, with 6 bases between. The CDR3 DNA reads TGCGCCAGCAGTGAGTCACAGTTCTATGGCTACACCTTC. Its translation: CASSESQFYGYTF.

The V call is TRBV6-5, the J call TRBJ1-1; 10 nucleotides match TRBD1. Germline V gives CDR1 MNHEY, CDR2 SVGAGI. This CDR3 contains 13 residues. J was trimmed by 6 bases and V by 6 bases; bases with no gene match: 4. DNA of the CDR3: TGTGCCAGCAGCCACGACAGGGGGCCTGAAGCTTTCTTT. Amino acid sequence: CASSHDRGPEAFF.

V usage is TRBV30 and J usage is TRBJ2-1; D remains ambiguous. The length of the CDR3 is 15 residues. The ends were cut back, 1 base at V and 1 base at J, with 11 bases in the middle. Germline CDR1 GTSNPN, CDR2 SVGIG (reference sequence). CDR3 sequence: CAWSGSAQSYNEQFF. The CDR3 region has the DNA TGTGCCTGGAGTGGCAGCGCCCAATCCTACAATGAGCAGTTCTTC.

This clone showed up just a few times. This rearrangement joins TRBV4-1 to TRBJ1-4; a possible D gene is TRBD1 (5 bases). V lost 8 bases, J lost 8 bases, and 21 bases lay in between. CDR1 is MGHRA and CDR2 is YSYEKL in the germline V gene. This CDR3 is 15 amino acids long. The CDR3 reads CASLNPGRREEKLFF. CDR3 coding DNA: TGCGCCAGCCTAAATCCGGGACGGCGGGAGGAAAAACTGTTTTTT.

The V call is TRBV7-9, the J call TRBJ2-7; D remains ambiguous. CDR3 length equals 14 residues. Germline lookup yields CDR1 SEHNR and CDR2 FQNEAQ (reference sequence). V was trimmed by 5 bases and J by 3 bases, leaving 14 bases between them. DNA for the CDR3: TGTGCCAGCAGCCAGCTCAGCGAGAGCTACGAGCAGTACTTC. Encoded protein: CASSQLSESYEQYF.

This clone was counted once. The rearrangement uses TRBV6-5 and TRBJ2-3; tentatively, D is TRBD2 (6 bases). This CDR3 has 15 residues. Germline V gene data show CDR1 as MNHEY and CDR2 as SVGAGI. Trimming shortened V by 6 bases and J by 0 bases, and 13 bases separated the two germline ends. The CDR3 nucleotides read TGTGCCAGCAGACCCAGGAGGGGAAGCACAGATACGCAGTATTTT. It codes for CASRPRRGSTDTQYF.

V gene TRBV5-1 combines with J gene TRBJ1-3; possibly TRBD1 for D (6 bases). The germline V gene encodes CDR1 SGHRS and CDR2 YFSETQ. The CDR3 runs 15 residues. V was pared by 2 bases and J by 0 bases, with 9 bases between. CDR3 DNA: TGCGCCAGCAGCTTCGGGGGGCCCTCTGGAAACACCATATATTTT. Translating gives CASSFGGPSGNTIYF.

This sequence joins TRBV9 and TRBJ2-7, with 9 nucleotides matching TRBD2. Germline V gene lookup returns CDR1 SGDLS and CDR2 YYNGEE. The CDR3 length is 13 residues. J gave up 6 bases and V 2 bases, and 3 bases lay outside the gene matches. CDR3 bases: TGTGCCAGCAGCGTGGGACTAGCCAGCGAGCAGTACTTC. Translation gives CASSVGLASEQYF.

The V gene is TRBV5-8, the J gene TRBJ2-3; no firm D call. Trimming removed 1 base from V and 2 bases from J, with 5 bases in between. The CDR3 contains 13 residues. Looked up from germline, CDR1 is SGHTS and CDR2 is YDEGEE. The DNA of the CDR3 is TGTGCCAGCAGCTTGCAGGACACAGATACGCAGTATTTT. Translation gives CASSLQDTDTQYF. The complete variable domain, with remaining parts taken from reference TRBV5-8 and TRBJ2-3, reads EAGVTQSPTHLIKTRGQQATLRCSPISGHTSVYWYQQALGLGLQFLLWYDEGEERNRGNFPPRFSGRQFPNYSSELNVNALELEDSALYLCASSLQDTDTQYFGPGTRLTVL.

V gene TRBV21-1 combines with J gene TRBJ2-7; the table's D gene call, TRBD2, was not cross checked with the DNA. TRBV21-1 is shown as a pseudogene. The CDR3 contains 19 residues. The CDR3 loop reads CASSKGGILAGNGSYEQYF. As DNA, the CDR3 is TGTGCCAGCAGCAAAGGGGGGATTCTAGCGGGAAACGGGTCCTACGAGCAGTACTTC.

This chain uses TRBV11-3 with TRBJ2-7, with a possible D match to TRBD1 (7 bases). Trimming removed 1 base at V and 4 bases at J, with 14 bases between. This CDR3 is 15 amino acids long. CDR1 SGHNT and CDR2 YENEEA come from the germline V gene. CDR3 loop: CASSLGVQGGYEQYF. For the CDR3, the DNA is TGTGCCAGCAGCTTAGGGGTTCAGGGGGGATACGAGCAGTACTTC.

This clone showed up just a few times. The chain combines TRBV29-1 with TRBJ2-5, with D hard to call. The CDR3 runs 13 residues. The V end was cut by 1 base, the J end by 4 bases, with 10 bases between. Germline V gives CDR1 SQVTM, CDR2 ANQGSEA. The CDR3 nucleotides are TGCAGCGTTGAAGTAGTGACGGGAGAGACCCAGTACTTC. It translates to CSVEVVTGETQYF.

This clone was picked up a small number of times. The CDR3 nucleotides read TGTGCCAGCAGTTTTTCCCGACGGGACTCCTACAATGAGCAGTTCTTC. Translation gives CASSFSRRDSYNEQFF. The chain carries TRBV7-2 and TRBJ2-1; tentative D call: TRBD2 (5 bases). CDR3 size: 16 residues. V was trimmed by 6 bases and J by 0 bases, leaving 15 bases between them. Germline lookup yields CDR1 SGHTA and CDR2 FQGNSA.

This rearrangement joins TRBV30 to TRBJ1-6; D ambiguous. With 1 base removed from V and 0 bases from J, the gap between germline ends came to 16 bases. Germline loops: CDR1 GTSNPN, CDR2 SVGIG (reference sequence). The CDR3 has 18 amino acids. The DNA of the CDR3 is TGTGCCTGGAGTGGGGAGTGGAGCGGAAGCTCCTATAATTCACCCCTCCACTTT. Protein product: CAWSGEWSGSSYNSPLHF. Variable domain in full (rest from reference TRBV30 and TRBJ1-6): SQTIHQWPATLVQPVGSPLSLECTVEGTSNPNLYWYRQAAGRGLQLLFYSVGIGQISSEVPQNLSASRPQDRQFILSSKKLLLSDSGFYLCAWSGEWSGSSYNSPLHFGNGTRLTVT.

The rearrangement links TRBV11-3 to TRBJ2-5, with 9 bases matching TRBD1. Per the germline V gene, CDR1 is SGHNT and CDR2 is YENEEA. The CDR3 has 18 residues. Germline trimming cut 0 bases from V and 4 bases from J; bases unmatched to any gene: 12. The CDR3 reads CASSLDRPGQGFRETQYF. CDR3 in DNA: TGTGCCAGCAGCTTAGACCGCCCGGGACAGGGATTTAGAGAGACCCAGTACTTC.

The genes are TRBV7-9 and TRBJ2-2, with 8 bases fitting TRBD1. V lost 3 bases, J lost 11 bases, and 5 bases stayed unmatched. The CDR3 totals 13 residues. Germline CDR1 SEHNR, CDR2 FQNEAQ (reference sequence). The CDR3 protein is CASSLAGGQELFF. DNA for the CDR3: TGTGCCAGCAGCTTGGCAGGGGGCCAAGAGCTGTTTTTT.

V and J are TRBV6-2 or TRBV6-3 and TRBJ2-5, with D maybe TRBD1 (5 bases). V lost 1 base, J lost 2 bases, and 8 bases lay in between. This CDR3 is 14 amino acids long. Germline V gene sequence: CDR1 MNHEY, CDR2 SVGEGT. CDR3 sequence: CASSYLTDQETQYF. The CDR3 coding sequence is TGTGCCAGCAGTTACTTGACAGATCAAGAGACCCAGTACTTC.

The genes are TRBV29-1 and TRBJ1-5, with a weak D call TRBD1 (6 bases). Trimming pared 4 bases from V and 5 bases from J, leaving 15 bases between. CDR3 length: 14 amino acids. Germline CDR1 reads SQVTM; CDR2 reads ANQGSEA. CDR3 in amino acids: CSVAPRQGYQPQHF. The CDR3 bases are TGCAGCGTTGCCCCCCGGCAGGGGTATCAGCCCCAGCATTTT.

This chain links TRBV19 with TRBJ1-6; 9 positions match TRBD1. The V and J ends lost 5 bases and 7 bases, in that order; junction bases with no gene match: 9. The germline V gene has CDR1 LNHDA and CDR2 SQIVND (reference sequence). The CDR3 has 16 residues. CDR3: CASSSNRGQGNSPLHF. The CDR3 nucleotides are TGTGCCAGTAGTTCGAACAGGGGGCAAGGAAATTCACCCCTCCACTTT. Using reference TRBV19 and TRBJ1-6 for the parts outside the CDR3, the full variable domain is DGGITQSPKYLFRKEGQNVTLSCEQNLNHDAMYWYRQDPGQGLRLIYYSQIVNDFQKGDIAEGYSVSREKKESFPLTVTSAQKNPTAFYLCASSSNRGQGNSPLHFGNGTRLTVT.

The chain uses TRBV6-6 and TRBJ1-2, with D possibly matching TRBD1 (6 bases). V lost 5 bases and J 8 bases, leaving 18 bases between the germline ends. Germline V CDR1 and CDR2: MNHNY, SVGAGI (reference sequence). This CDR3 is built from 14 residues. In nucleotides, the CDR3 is TGTGCCAGCAGTGCGGTCAGGGGCTTGGGGGGCTACACCTTC. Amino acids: CASSAVRGLGGYTF.